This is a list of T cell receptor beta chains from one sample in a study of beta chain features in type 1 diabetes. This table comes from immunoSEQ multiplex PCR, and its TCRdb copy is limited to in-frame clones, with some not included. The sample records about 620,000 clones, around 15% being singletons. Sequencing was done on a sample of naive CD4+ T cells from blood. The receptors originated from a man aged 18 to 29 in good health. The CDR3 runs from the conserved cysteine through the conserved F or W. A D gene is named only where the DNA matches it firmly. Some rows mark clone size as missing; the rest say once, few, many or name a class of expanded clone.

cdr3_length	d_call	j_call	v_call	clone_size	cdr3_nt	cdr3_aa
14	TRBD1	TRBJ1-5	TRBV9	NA	TGTGCCAGCAGCGTGGGCAGGGGGAATCAGCCCCAGCATTTT	CASSVGRGNQPQHF
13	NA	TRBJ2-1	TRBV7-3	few	TGTGCCAGCAGCTTAAGAGTTGACAATGAGCAGTTCTTC	CASSLRVDNEQFF
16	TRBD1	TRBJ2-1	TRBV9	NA	TGTGCCAGCAGCCCGCGGGGACAGGGGCCCTACAATGAGCAGTTCTTC	CASSPRGQGPYNEQFF
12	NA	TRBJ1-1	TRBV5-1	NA	TGCGCCAGCAGCTTGGAGGGGGTGCAGGGTTTCTTT	CASSLEGVQGFF
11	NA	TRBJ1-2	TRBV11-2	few	TGTGCCAGCAGCTTAGCCGTTGGCTACACCTTC	CASSLAVGYTF
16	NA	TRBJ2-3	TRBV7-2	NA	TGTGCCAGCAGCCCACAATCGGACAGAAACACAGATACGCAGTATTTT	CASSPQSDRNTDTQYF
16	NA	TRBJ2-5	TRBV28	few	TGTGCCAGCAGTCCACCTCGGACGGGGTCTAAGGAGACCCAGTACTTC	CASSPPRTGSKETQYF
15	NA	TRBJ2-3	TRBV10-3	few	TGTGCCATCAGTGAGTCGATCGGTGCTAGAATTACGCAGTATTTT	CAISESIGARITQYF
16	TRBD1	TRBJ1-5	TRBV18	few	TGTGCCAGCTCACCACCGGGACAGGCGAGCAATCAGCCCCAGCATTTT	CASSPPGQASNQPQHF
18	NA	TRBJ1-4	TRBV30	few	TGTGCCTGGAGTGTAAGTAGGACAGCGCCTGCAACTAATGAAAAACTGTTTTTT	CAWSVSRTAPATNEKLFF
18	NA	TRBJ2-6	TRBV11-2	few	TGTGCCAGCAGCCCCCGCGAGGTTTTGAGCTCTGGGGCCAACGTCCTGACTTTC	CASSPREVLSSGANVLTF
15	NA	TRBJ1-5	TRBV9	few	TGTGCCAGCAGCGTAGGTTGGGAGGCCTATCAGCCCCAGCATTTT	CASSVGWEAYQPQHF
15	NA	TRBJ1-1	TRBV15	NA	TGTGCCACCAGCAGAGATCGGGGAGGGTACTCTGAAGCTTTCTTT	CATSRDRGGYSEAFF
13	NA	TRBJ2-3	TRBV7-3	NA	TGTGCCAGCAGCTTTTCAGGATCAGATACGCAGTATTTT	CASSFSGSDTQYF
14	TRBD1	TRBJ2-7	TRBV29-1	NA	TGCAGCGTTGAAGGGCCGGGACAGGGAAGCGAGCAGTACTTC	CSVEGPGQGSEQYF
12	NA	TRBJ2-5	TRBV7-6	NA	TGTGCCAGCAGCTTAGGCCAAGAGACCCAGTACTTC	CASSLGQETQYF
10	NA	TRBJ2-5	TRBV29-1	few	TGCAGCGTGGATCCGGAGACCCAGTACTTC	CSVDPETQYF
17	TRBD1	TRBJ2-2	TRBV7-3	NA	TGTGCCAGCAGCCCCCCCGCCGGGACAGGGTTGTCCGGGGAGCTGTTTTTT	CASSPPAGTGLSGELFF
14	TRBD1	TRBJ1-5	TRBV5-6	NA	TGTGCCAGCAGCTGGACAGGGGGCAATCAGCCCCAGCATTTT	CASSWTGGNQPQHF
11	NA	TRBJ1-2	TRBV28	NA	TGTGCCAGCAGTCCCCCGGGGGGCTACACCTTC	CASSPPGGYTF
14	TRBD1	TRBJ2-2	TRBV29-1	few	TGCAGCGTTTTGGGACAGGGGCGGACCGGGGAGCTGTTTTTT	CSVLGQGRTGELFF
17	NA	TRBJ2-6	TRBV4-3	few	TGCGCCAGCAGCCACTTGGGCGGGGTGGCAGGGGCCAACGTCCTGACTTTC	CASSHLGGVAGANVLTF
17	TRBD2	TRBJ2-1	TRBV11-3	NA	TGTGCCAGCAGCTTAAGACGAATGCGGGAGGAATACAATGAGCAGTTCTTC	CASSLRRMREEYNEQFF
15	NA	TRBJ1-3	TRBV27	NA	TGTGCCAGCAGCCTAAGCGGGGCCGGTGGAAACACCATATATTTT	CASSLSGAGGNTIYF
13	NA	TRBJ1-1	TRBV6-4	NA	TGTGCCAGCAGTGAAACAGTGAACACTGAAGCTTTCTTT	CASSETVNTEAFF
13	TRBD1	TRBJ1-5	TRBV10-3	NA	TGTGCCAACAGACAGGGTACCAATCAGCCCCAGCATTTT	CANRQGTNQPQHF
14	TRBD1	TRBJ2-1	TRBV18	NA	TGTGCCAGCTCACCGGGACAGGGGGCGGTTGAGCAGTTCTTC	CASSPGQGAVEQFF
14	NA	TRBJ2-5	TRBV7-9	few	TGTGCCAGCAGCTTAGCTGTTGGCCAAGAGACCCAGTACTTC	CASSLAVGQETQYF
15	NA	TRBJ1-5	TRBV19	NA	TGTGCCAGTACCTCACTACAGGGCCGGCATCAGCCCCAGCATTTT	CASTSLQGRHQPQHF
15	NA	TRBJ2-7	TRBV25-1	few	TGTGCCAGCAGTGAAGGGGGGACGGCCGCCTACGAGCAGTACTTC	CASSEGGTAAYEQYF
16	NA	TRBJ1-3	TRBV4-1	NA	TGCGCCAGCAGCCAACCGTTACAGGGTTCTGGAAACACCATATATTTT	CASSQPLQGSGNTIYF
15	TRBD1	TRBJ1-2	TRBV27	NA	TGTGCCAGCAGTTTGGGGCAGGGGGCGAACTATGGCTACACCTTC	CASSLGQGANYGYTF